One sample yielded the 3 T cell receptor beta chains listed below, sequenced in a study of CD8 T cells in ankylosing spondylitis. TCRdb reprocessed the 5' RACE reads via MiXCR and lists one record per CDR3 protein. Of some 150,000 distinct CDR3 sequences listed, over 10% are singletons. Sequences were obtained from blood, either unsorted or a sorted T cell fraction (not recorded which). The receptors shown here come from a female donor with ankylosing spondylitis or in good health (not recorded which).

V usage is TRBV5-6 and J usage is TRBJ2-1; the D is unclear. Germline V lookup: CDR1 SGHDT, CDR2 YYEEEE. This CDR3 has 13 amino acids. Trimming stripped 7 bases from V and 8 bases from J, with 16 bases between. In DNA, the CDR3 is TGTGCCAGCGGCCCCGACTTCGACTATGAGCAGTTCTTC. Translation: CASGPDFDYEQFF.

This clonotype occurred many times. The V call is TRBV28, the J call TRBJ2-7; 10 bases match TRBD2. Germline values: CDR1 MDHEN, CDR2 SYDVKM. Trimming at V came to 8 bases and at J to 4 bases, leaving 14 bases not matched to a gene. The CDR3 has 16 residues. The DNA of the CDR3 is TGTGCCAGCGGGCGATTATCCACTAGCGGGATATACGAGCAGTACTTC. It is translated as CASGRLSTSGIYEQYF.

This clonotype was observed at least ten times. The gene calls are TRBV5-1 and TRBJ2-7, with 9 bases fitting TRBD1. Per the germline V gene, CDR1 is SGHRS and CDR2 is YFSETQ. The CDR3 is 14 amino acids. V dropped 3 bases and J dropped 5; count of bases not matched to a gene: 6. CDR3 DNA: TGCGCCAGCAGCTCCCAGGGACAGGGCCACGAGCAGTACTTC. Translation gives CASSSQGQGHEQYF.